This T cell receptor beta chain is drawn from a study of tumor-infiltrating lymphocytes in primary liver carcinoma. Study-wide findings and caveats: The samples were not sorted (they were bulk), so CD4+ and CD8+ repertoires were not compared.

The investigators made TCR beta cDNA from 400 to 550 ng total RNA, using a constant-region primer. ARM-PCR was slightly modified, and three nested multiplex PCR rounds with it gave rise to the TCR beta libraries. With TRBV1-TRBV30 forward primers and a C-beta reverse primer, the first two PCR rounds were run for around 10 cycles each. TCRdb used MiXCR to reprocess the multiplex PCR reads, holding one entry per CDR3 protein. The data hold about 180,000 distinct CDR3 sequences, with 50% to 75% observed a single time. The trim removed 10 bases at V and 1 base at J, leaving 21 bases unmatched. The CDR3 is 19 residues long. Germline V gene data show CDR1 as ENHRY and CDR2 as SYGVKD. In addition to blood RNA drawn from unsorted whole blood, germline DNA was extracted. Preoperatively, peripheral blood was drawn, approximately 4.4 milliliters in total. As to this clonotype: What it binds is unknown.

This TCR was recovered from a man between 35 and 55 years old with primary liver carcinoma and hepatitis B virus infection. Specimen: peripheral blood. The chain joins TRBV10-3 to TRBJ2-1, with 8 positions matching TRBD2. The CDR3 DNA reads TGTGCCACAGGGACCGGGGTCCAGCGGGAGTATATGTCCTACAATGAGCAGTTCTTC. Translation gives CATGTGVQREYMSYNEQFF.